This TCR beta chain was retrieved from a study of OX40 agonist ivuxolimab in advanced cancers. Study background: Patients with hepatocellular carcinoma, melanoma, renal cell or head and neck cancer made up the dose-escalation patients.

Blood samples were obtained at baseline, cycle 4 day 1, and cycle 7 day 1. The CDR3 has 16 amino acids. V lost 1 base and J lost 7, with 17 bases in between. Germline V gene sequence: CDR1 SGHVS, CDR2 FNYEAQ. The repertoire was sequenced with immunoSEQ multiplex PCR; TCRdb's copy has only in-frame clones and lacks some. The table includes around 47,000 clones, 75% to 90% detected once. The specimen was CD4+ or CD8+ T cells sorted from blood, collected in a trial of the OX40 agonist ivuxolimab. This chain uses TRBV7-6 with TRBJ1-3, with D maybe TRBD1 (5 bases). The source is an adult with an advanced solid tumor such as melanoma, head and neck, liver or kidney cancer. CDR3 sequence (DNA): TGTGCCAGCAGCTTAGAACCGCGGGGACTCGGGAACACCATATATTTT. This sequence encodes CASSLEPRGLGNTIYF.